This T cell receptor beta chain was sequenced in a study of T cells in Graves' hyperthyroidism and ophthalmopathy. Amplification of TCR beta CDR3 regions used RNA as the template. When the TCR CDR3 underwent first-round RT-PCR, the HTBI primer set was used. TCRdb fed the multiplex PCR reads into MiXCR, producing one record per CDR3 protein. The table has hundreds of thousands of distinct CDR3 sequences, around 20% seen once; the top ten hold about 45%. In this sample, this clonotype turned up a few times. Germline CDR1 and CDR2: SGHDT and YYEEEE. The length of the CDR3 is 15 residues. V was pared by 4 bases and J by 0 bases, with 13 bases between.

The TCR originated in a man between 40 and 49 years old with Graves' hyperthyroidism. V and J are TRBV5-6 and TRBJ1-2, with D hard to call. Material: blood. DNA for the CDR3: TGTGCCAGCAGCCCCCTTAGGGAAACTAACTATGGCTACACCTTC. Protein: CASSPLRETNYGYTF.